Listed below are T cell receptor beta chains from one sample, sequenced in a study of post-analysis software for immune sequencing data. TCRdb ran MiXCR on the PCR reads and lists one entry per CDR3 protein. This table has 150,000 or so distinct CDR3 sequences, 36% appearing once. Sequencing used blood, obtained after autologous hematopoietic stem cell transplantation. The receptor source for this set is a girl aged 10 to 17 with multiple sclerosis. The CDR3 runs from the conserved cysteine through the conserved F or W. Each record gives: clone size, D gene, J gene, V gene, CDR3 DNA, CDR3 protein. D genes are given only for firm matches. Size is stated for part of the rows, as once, few or many counts, or as a class when the clone is expanded.

NA TRBD1 TRBJ2-3 TRBV20-1 TGCAGTGCTAGAGAAGGCAGGGGGTTTGACACAGATACGCAGTATTTT CSAREGRGFDTDTQYF
NA TRBD2 TRBJ2-3 TRBV7-9 TGTGCCAGCAGCCTACTAGCGGGAGGGATAGATACGCAGTATTTT CASSLLAGGIDTQYF
once TRBD1 TRBJ2-7 TRBV6-2/TRBV6-3 TGTGCCAGCAGTTACTCTAGCAGGGGGAAACTTGCCGACGAGCAGTACTTC CASSYSSRGKLADEQYF
NA NA TRBJ2-5 TRBV11-1 TGTGCCAGCAGCTCCCGGACAGTCCAAGAGACCCAGTACTTC CASSSRTVQETQYF
few NA TRBJ2-3 TRBV11-2 TGTGCCAGCCGACGAGCTGATAGCCCAGATACGCAGTATTTT CASRRADSPDTQYF
NA NA TRBJ1-1 TRBV4-1 TGCGCCAGCAGCCATCGAAAGGGGGAGGGGAGTATGAACACTGAAGCTTTCTTT CASSHRKGEGSMNTEAFF
few TRBD2 TRBJ2-1 TRBV6-6 TGTGCCAGCAGTTTCCCGGGACTAGCGGGAGACGGTGAGCAGTTCTTC CASSFPGLAGDGEQFF
NA NA TRBJ2-7 TRBV30 TGTGCCTGGAGTGTGAGGTGGGGCGAGCAGTACTTC CAWSVRWGEQYF
NA TRBD1 TRBJ2-5 TRBV4-3 TGCGCCAGCAGCCGGGACAGGGGGCTTGACAATGAGCAGTACTTC CASSRDRGLDNEQYF
few NA TRBJ1-2 TRBV6-6 TGTGCCAGCAGTTACTTGATTACCGGGACAAGTAACTATGGCTACACCTTC CASSYLITGTSNYGYTF
few TRBD2 TRBJ2-7 TRBV29-1 TGCAGCGTTGGAGTAGCGGGGGCCTACGAGCAGTACTTC CSVGVAGAYEQYF
few TRBD1 TRBJ1-2 TRBV29-1 TGCAGCGCCGAAGGGGGCCGTGGCTACACCTTC CSAEGGRGYTF
few NA TRBJ2-7 TRBV6-1 TGTGCCAGCAACCACAGGAACGAGCAGTACTTC CASNHRNEQYF
few NA TRBJ2-7 TRBV20-1 TGCAGTGCTGCCGGTGGGGCGACCCACGAGCAGTACTTC CSAAGGATHEQYF
NA TRBD2 TRBJ2-7 TRBV3-1 TGTGCCAGCAGCCAAGCAGCGGGACTAGTGTACAATGAGCAGTACTTC CASSQAAGLVYNEQYF
NA NA TRBJ2-1 TRBV6-2/TRBV6-3 TGTGCCAGCAGTTACTTCGGGATCCGCTCCTACAATGAGCAGTTCTTC CASSYFGIRSYNEQFF
many NA TRBJ2-7 TRBV20-1 TGCAGTGCTTCCCAAGCGGACTACGAGCAGTACTTC CSASQADYEQYF
NA TRBD1 TRBJ2-7 TRBV4-2 TGTGCCAGCAGCCAAGTGCAGGGGGCTTACGAGCAGTACTTC CASSQVQGAYEQYF
NA NA TRBJ2-1 TRBV20-1 TGCAGTGCTAGGGAAATTCGGAACGGTGAGCGGTTCTTC CSAREIRNGERFF
few NA TRBJ1-2 TRBV28 TGTGCCAGCAGTGGGGACGTTTATGGCTACACCTTC CASSGDVYGYTF
NA TRBD1 TRBJ2-4 TRBV14 TGTGCCAGCAGCCCACGGTCGGGGACAGGGGGCTATGAGCAGTACTTC CASSPRSGTGGYEQYF
few NA TRBJ2-7 TRBV15 TGTGCCACCAGCAGAGATCCAGGTCACTCCTACGAGCAGTACTTC CATSRDPGHSYEQYF